This record concerns one TCR beta chain sequence. Its recognized antigen is unknown. No clone much larger than this one lies a single base away; base qualities are absent. The trim is 0 bases for V and 4 bases for J, with a gap of 11 bases between the germline ends. The CDR1 and CDR2 encoded by the germline V gene are LGHNA and YSLEER. The CDR3 runs 15 residues from the cysteine to the phenylalanine. Only the CDR3 region is kept as DNA, spanning 45 bases read in frame from base 1. The data originate from a study of blood T cell repertoires in COVID-19 (dated by TCRdb to the early 2020s). Background for the entire study: The collaborator samples originated in the United States, Italy and Spain and spanned the acute and convalescent phases of COVID-19. The material from the prospective study consisted of cDNA or gDNA derived from T cells, B-cell-depleted T cells, or PBMCs. The dataset comprised deeply sampled blood TCRbeta repertoires from subjects exposed to, actively infected with, or recovered from COVID-19. The repertoires were made available in a free public database intended to serve as a resource for research on the immune response to SARS-CoV-2. The samples were drawn from two sources: the first 160 participants of the ongoing ImmuneRACE study, and 950 to 1,500 subjects contributed by 6 global collaborators. Sample metadata almost always included a de-identified subject ID, COVID-19 status, age in years and sex. HLA class I and class II types, where available, came from metadata supplied by the sample provider rather than from assay-based typing. General conclusions and limits of the study: The amount of clinical and demographic metadata varied by source and participant and was provided uncurated.

In the prospective study, participants were about 18 to 95 years old, resided in 24 geographic areas of the United States, and were enrolled through a virtual design. In the prospective study, participants were assigned to cohorts based on the clinical history participants reported in a screening survey and a study questionnaire. Recovered participants in ImmuneRACE Cohort 3 were defined as having two consecutive negative NP/OP PCR tests, clearance from a healthcare professional, or resolution of symptoms. Each participant in the prospective study had whole blood, serum and a nasopharyngeal or oropharyngeal swab collected by mobile phlebotomists. Over a roughly 2-month period, participants in the prospective study had the option of providing additional blood draws and questionnaires. Prospective study blood samples were shipped either frozen or at room temperature before DNA extraction. TCRbeta CDR3 regions were amplified from genomic DNA by means of the immunoSEQ Assay, a bias-controlled multiplex PCR. The published analysis was carried out like this. Within the assay, amplification of reference gene primers was used to estimate how many nucleated cells each sample contained. To quantify the absolute abundance of each unique TCRbeta CDR3 rearrangement, sequence reads were collapsed and filtered. For each sample, productive Simpson clonality was calculated by taking the square root of Simpson's diversity index across productive rearrangements. TCRdb re-hosts the immuneACCESS table, in-frame sequences only. Its copies lack some clones; in the studies checked, an unresolved V gene accounts for under half of them, and the cause for the rest is not known. V, J and clone size derive from that table, while D and trimming were established from the DNA sequence. Within this sample are under 200,000 clones, with roughly 80% of them counted one time only. The ten top clones hold roughly 12% of the sample.

The clonotype was recovered from a man aged 50 to 59 who had recovered from COVID-19. Sample: PBMCs or T cells enriched from blood (not recorded which). In this chain, TRBV4-3 is recombined with TRBJ2-3; the D gene identity is not certain. The sequenced DNA: TGCGCCAGCAGCCAAGATCGGGTTCCCGCAGATACGCAGTATTTT. This gives the protein CASSQDRVPADTQYF.